This entry is about one TCR beta chain. The sample originates from a study of blood T cell repertoires in COVID-19. Study processing details: The authors estimated nucleated cell counts from reference gene primer amplification. Only in-frame clones appear in the TCRdb table, and some are missing; sequencing was by immunoSEQ multiplex PCR. The DNA was the basis for D and trimming; V, J and clone size are from that table. The sample contains about 64,000 clones, 82% of which appear only once. The TCR comes from a human donor in a cohort sampled during active COVID-19. The sequenced sample was peripheral blood.

The CDR3 spells CRTGPPEAFF. CDR3 sequence (DNA): TGCAGGACAGGGCCCCCTGAAGCTTTCTTT. V is TRBV20-1 and J is TRBJ1-1; 7 bases match TRBD1. There are 10 residues in the CDR3. Germline V lookup: CDR1 DFQATT, CDR2 SNEGSKA (reference sequence).